The 3 T cell receptor beta chains in this list originate from one sample, sequenced in a study of cytomegalovirus exposure and HLA in healthy donors. A multiplex PCR was run with 60 Vbeta primers and 13 Jbeta primers. The protocol was immunoSEQ multiplex PCR, while the TCRdb copy is restricted to in-frame clones and leaves out a portion. The repertoire holds roughly 100,000 clones, with more than 70% as singletons. Sequenced: PBMCs. The source of these receptors is a male donor in good health and CMV-seropositive.

V and J are TRBV6-4 and TRBJ2-7; TRBD1 matches 7 bases. Germline CDR1 is MRHNA and CDR2 is SNTAGT. The V and J ends lost 6 bases and 1 base, in that order; junction bases with no gene match: 3. This CDR3 comprises 13 residues. CDR3 sequence reads: CASSRQGSYEQYF. The CDR3 DNA reads TGTGCCAGCAGCCGACAGGGATCCTACGAGCAGTACTTC.

V gene TRBV19 combines with J gene TRBJ2-5, with 9 bases identical to TRBD1. Matching the DNA end better, TRBJ2-7 makes the J call doubtful. The CDR3 spans 16 residues. Per germline, CDR1 LNHDA and CDR2 SQIVND (reference sequence). The CDR3 loop reads CASSINRDRVDYEQYF. The CDR3, as DNA: TGTGCCAGTAGTATCAACCGGGACAGGGTTGACTACGAGCAGTACTTC.

The chain uses TRBV11-3 and TRBJ2-3; tentatively, D is TRBD2 (6 bases). The CDR3 covers 14 residues. From germline, CDR1 is SGHNT and CDR2 YENEEA. Trimming took 3 bases from V and 5 from J, leaving 12 bases between them. The CDR3 here is CASSFRQGGDTQYF. The CDR3 DNA is TGTGCCAGCAGCTTCAGGCAGGGAGGAGATACGCAGTATTTT.